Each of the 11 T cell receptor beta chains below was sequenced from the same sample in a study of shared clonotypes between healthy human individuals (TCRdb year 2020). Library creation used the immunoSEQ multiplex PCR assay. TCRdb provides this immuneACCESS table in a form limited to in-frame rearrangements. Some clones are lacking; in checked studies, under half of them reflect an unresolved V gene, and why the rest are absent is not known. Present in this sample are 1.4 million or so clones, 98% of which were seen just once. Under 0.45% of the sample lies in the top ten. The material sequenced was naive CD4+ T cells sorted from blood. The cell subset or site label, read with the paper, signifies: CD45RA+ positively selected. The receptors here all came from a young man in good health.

The CDR3 DNA reads TGCAGCGTTGATGTCGGGGGGCAGGGAACGCCCCAGCATTTT. Translated: CSVDVGGQGTPQHF. This chain joins TRBV29-1 and TRBJ1-5, with a possible D match to TRBD1 (6 bases). V lost 3 bases, J lost 9 bases, and 18 bases lay in between. Germline loops: CDR1 SQVTM, CDR2 ANQGSEA. The CDR3 consists of 14 residues. Full variable domain (remainder filled in from reference TRBV29-1 and TRBJ1-5): SAVISQKPSRDICQRGTSLTIQCQVDSQVTMMFWYRQQPGQSLTLIATANQGSEATYESGFVIDKFPISRPNLTFSTLTVSNMSPEDSSIYLCSVDVGGQGTPQHFGDGTRLSIL.

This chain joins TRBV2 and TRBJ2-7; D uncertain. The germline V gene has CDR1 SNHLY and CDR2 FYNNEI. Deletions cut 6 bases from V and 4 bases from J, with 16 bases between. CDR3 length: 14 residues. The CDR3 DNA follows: TGTGCCAGCAGCTCCACCAACGTCTTTTACGAGCAGTACTTC. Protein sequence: CASSSTNVFYEQYF.

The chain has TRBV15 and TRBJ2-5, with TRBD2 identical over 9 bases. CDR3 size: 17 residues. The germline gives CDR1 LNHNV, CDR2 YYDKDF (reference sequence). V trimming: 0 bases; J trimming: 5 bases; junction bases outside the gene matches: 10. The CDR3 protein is CATSRDLMVAGVETQYF. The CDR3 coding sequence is TGTGCCACCAGCAGAGATCTAATGGTAGCGGGAGTGGAGACCCAGTACTTC.

CDR3 loop: CASSVDPAGLLQETQYF. CDR3 in DNA: TGTGCCAGCAGCGTAGACCCCGCCGGACTCCTTCAAGAGACCCAGTACTTC. The V call is TRBV9, the J call TRBJ2-5; the D gene is possibly TRBD2 (5 bases). The germline V gene encodes CDR1 SGDLS and CDR2 YYNGEE. Trimming took off 0 bases at V and 2 bases at J, with 17 bases between the two ends. CDR3 length: 17 residues.

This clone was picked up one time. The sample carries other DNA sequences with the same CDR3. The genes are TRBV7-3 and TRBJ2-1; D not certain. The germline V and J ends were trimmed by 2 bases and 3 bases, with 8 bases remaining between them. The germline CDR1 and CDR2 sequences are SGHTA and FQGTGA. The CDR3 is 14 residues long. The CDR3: CASSLLAGYNEQFF. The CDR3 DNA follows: TGTGCCAGCAGCTTACTGGCTGGCTACAATGAGCAGTTCTTC.

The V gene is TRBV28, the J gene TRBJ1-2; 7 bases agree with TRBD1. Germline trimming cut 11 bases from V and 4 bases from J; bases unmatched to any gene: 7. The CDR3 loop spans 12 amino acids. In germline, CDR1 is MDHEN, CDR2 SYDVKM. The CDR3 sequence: CAHQRQGYGYTF. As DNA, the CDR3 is TGTGCCCATCAGCGACAGGGCTATGGCTACACCTTC.

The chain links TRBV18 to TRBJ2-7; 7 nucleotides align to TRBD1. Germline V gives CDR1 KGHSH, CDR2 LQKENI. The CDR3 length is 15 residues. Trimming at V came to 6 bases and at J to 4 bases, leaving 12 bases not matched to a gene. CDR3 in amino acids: CASSHRQGQGYEQYF. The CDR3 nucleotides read TGTGCCAGCTCGCATCGACAGGGCCAAGGGTACGAGCAGTACTTC.

The DNA of the CDR3 is TGTGCCACCAAAACCGGGACAGGGGGCAGCGACGAGCAGTACTTC. Its protein product is CATKTGTGGSDEQYF. The chain uses TRBV2 and TRBJ2-7; TRBD1 agrees at 12 bases. This CDR3 spans 15 amino acids. Germline V gene data show CDR1 as SNHLY and CDR2 as FYNNEI. V lost 10 bases, J lost 5 bases, and 12 bases stayed unmatched. The full variable domain, completed using reference TRBV2 and TRBJ2-7, is EPEVTQTPSHQVTQMGQEVILRCVPISNHLYFYWYRQILGQKVEFLVSFYNNEISEKSEIFDDQFSVERPDGSNFTLKIRSTKLEDSAMYFCATKTGTGGSDEQYFGPGTRLTVT.

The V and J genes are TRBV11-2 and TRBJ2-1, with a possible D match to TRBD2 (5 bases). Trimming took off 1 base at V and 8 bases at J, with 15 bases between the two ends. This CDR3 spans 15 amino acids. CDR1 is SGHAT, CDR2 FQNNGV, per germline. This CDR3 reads CASSLVQRTSDEQFF. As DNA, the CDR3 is TGTGCCAGCAGCTTAGTTCAGCGGACGAGCGATGAGCAGTTCTTC.

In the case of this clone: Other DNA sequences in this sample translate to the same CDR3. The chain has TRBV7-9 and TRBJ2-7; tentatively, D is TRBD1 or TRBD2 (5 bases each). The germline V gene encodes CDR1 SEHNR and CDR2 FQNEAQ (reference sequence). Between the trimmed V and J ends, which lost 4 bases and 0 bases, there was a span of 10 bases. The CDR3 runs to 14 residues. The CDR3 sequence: CASSSRDGSYEQYF. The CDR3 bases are TGTGCCAGCAGCTCCCGGGACGGCTCCTACGAGCAGTACTTC.

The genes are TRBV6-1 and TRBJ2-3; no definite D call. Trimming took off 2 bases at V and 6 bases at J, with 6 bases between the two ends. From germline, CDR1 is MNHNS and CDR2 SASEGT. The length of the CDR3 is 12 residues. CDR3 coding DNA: TGTGCCAGCAGTGAACAGGTGGATACGCAGTATTTT. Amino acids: CASSEQVDTQYF.